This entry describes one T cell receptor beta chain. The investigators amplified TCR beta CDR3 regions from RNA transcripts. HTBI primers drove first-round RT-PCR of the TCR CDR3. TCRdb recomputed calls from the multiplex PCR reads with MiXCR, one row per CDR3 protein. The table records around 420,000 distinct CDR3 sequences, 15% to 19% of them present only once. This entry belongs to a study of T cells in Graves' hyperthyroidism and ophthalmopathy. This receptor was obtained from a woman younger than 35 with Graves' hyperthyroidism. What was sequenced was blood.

CDR3 protein: CASSKLGDGELFF. The DNA of the CDR3 is TGTGCCAGCAGCAAACTGGGGGACGGGGAGCTGTTTTTT. The gene calls are TRBV7-2 and TRBJ2-2; D is possibly TRBD1 or TRBD2 (5 bases each). The V and J ends lost 5 bases and 7 bases respectively, with 11 bases between them. The CDR3 is made up of 13 amino acids. The germline V gene encodes CDR1 SGHTA and CDR2 FQGNSA.